This T cell receptor (beta chain) was identified during a study of cytomegalovirus exposure and HLA in healthy donors. Overall study context: Prior work identified around 120 million unique TCR beta sequences in 150 million to 200 million T cells.

The PCR used 60 Vbeta and 13 Jbeta primers. Study processing details: As a later analysis found, there were tens of millions of unique TCR beta chains, of which roughly 11 million were shared. The assay was immunoSEQ multiplex PCR, and TCRdb's table has in-frame clones only and misses some. V, J and clone size are those of that table, while D and trimming were read from the DNA. The table shows around 90,000 clones, with 85% occurring only once. In the case of this clone: Its antigen is not known. Other DNA sequences in this specimen translate into the identical CDR3.

General observations from the study: It is likely that the observed cluster of highly shared sequence variants was a sequencing artifact. Reported results showed that the classifier diagnosed cytomegalovirus status with high specificity and sensitivity.

Trimming stripped 3 bases from V and 3 bases from J, with 8 bases between. The CDR3 covers 13 residues. Germline V gene sequence: CDR1 KGHSH, CDR2 LQKENI. What was sequenced was PBMCs. This receptor was taken from a middle-aged man in good health and CMV-seropositive. V and J are TRBV18 and TRBJ2-5; D may be TRBD2 (6 bases). This CDR3 reads CASSPGGEETQYF. The DNA of the CDR3 is TGTGCCAGCTCACCCGGGGGAGAAGAGACCCAGTACTTC.